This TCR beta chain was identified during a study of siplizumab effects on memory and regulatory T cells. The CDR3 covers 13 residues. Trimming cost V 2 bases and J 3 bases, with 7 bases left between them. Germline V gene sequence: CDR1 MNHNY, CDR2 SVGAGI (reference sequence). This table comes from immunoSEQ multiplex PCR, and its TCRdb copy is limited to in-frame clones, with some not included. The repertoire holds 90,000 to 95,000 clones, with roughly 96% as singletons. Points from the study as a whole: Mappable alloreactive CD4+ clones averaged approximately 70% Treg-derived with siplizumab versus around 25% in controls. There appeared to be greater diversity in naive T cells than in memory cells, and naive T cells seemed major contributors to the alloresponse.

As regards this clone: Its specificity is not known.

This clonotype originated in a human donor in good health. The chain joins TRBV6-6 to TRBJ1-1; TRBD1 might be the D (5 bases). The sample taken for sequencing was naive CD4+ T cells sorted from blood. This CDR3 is CASSYLRDTEAFF. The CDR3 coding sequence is TGTGCCAGCAGTTACCTCAGGGACACTGAAGCTTTCTTT.